This record looks at one T cell receptor (beta chain) sequence and its context. What this receptor recognizes is not known. No base quality values were provided; no much bigger clone lies one nucleotide off. Whole blood was collected in K2EDTA tubes by collaborating institutions according to the institutions' own protocols. For TCRbeta analysis, collaborators shipped samples as frozen whole blood, isolated PBMCs, or DNA extracted from either of those sample types. The sample belongs to a study of blood T cell repertoires in COVID-19 (dated by TCRdb to 2018 to 2021). General notes on the study: Samples from collaborators originated in the United States, Italy and Spain and spanned both the acute and convalescent phases of COVID-19. Where available, HLA class I and class II types were taken from metadata supplied by the sample provider and were not determined by assay-based typing. The dataset comprised deeply sampled blood TCRbeta repertoires from subjects exposed to, actively infected with, or recovered from COVID-19. The material from the prospective study consisted of cDNA or gDNA derived from T cells, B-cell-depleted T cells, or PBMCs. The repertoires were made available in a free public database intended to serve as a resource for research on the immune response to SARS-CoV-2. The sample metadata nearly always contained a de-identified subject ID, COVID-19 status, age in years and sex. Samples were obtained from the ongoing ImmuneRACE study (first 160 participants) and from about 1,300 subjects provided by 6 global collaborators.

TCRbeta CDR3 regions were amplified from genomic DNA by means of the immunoSEQ Assay, a bias-controlled multiplex PCR. As for the original processing: The number of nucleated cells in each sample was estimated from the amplification of reference gene primers within the assay. To quantify the absolute abundance of each unique TCRbeta CDR3 rearrangement, sequence reads were collapsed and filtered. Productive Simpson clonality was computed per sample as the square root of Simpson's diversity index over productive rearrangements. TCRdb stores this immuneACCESS table with in-frame sequences only. Part of the clones is absent; in the studies checked, under half of the shortfall reflects unresolved V genes, and no reason is known for the rest. That table gives V, J and clone size, and the DNA gave D and trimming. The table for this sample lists about 83,000 clones; about 88% of them were counted only once. The ten biggest clones cover 7.5% to 9.5% of the sample.

Via the germline V gene, CDR1 is KGHSH and CDR2 LQKENI. The CDR3, from cysteine to phenylalanine, totals 16 residues. Just CDR3 DNA is preserved here, 48 bases in frame from base 1. V loses 3 bases of germline sequence and J loses 5 bases, and the interval between the two ends is 17 bases. Overall study outcomes, separate from this receptor: How much clinical and demographic metadata was included differed by source and by participant, and the metadata was provided uncurated.

The sequenced sample was peripheral blood. The sequence came from a man older than 75 with active or convalescent COVID-19. The chain joins TRBV18 to TRBJ1-5; a tentative D match to TRBD1 spans 5 bases. CDR3 reads: CASSPGQGMLDQPQHF. The nucleotide sequence is given as TGTGCCAGCTCACCGGGGCAGGGTATGTTGGATCAGCCCCAGCATTTT.